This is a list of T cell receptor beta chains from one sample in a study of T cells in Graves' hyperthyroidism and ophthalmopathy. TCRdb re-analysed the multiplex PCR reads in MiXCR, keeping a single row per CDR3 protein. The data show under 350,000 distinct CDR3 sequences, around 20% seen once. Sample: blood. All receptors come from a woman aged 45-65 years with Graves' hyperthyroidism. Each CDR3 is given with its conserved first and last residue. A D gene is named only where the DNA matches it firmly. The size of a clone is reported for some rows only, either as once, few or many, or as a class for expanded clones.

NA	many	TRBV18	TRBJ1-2	TGTGCCAGCTCACGATCCGGGACTCAGGATAACTATGGCTACACCTTC	CASSRSGTQDNYGYTF
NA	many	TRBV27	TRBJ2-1	TGTGCCAGCAGTTTAACAGGGAATGAGCAGTTCTTC	CASSLTGNEQFF
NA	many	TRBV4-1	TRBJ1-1	TGCGCCAGCAGCCTACCTGGGGCAGCTGAAGCTTTCTTT	CASSLPGAAEAFF
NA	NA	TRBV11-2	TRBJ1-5	TGTGCCAGCAGCTCTGACGGTCAGCCCCAGCATTTT	CASSSDGQPQHF
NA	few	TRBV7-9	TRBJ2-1	TGTGCCAGCATTACGGGGCGAGCCTACAATGAGCAGTTCTTC	CASITGRAYNEQFF
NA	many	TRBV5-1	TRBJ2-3	TGCGCCAGCAGCTTGGCCCTGGGGACAGATACGCAGTATTTT	CASSLALGTDTQYF
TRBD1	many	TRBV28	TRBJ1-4	TGTGCCAGCAGTTTGCGGACAGGGGATGAAAAACTGTTTTTT	CASSLRTGDEKLFF
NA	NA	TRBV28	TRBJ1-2	TGTGCCAGCAGACGGGGGTGGGGGCGGCCAGGGGAAGTGAACTATGGCTACACCTTC	CASRRGWGRPGEVNYGYTF
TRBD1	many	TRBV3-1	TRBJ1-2	TGTGCCAGCAGCCACCTGGGACAGAATAACTATGGCTACACCTTC	CASSHLGQNNYGYTF
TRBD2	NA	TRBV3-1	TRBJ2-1	TGTGCCAGCAGCCAAGCCTCGGGACTAGCTGGCTACAATGAGCAGTTCTTC	CASSQASGLAGYNEQFF
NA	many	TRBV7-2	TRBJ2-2	TGTGCCAGCAGCTCCTGGACAGAAACCGGGGAGCTGTTTTTT	CASSSWTETGELFF
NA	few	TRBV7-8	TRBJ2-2	TGTGCCAGCAGCTTAGCGGCTAGCGCCTACGCGAACACCGGGGAGCTGTTTTTT	CASSLAASAYANTGELFF
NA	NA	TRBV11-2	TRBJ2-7	TGTGCCAGCAGCGCCCGGTTAGAAGCGGCCCGGCTCGAGCAGTACTTC	CASSARLEAARLEQYF
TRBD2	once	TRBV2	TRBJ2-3	TGTGCCACCTTAGCGGGATACACGATTAGCACAGATACGCAGTATTTT	CATLAGYTISTDTQYF
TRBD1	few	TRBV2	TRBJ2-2	TGTGCCAGCAGTCGGACAGGGGCCTCCACCGGGGAGCTGTTTTTT	CASSRTGASTGELFF
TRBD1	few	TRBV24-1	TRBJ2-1	TGTGCCACCAGTGACGCCGGGACAGGGGATAACAATGAGCAGTTCTTC	CATSDAGTGDNNEQFF